The 27 T cell receptor beta chains below were found in one sample sequenced in a study of CD4 and CD8 cells across lung adenocarcinoma regions. Using its own MiXCR run on the PCR reads, TCRdb lists one record per CDR3 protein. The sample carries about 11,000 distinct CDR3 sequences, less than 70% recorded once. The specimen was CD8+ T cells from the margin of a lung tumor. The receptor source for this set is a male donor with lung adenocarcinoma. The CD4 and CD8 labels of this study may be unreliable.

The chain carries TRBV6-1 and TRBJ1-2, with no clear D. The V end lost 4 bases, the J end lost 8 bases, and 14 bases lay between the germline ends. The length of the CDR3 is 13 residues. Germline V gives CDR1 MNHNS, CDR2 SASEGT. The DNA of the CDR3 is TGTGCCAGCAGTGTCCCCGGGAACGGCGGCTACACCTTC. It translates to CASSVPGNGGYTF.

There are a few counts of this clonotype. The chain joins TRBV6-1 to TRBJ2-5, with 7 positions matching TRBD2. Germline CDR1 is MNHNS and CDR2 is SASEGT. V shed 2 bases and J 4 bases; nucleotides not matched to a gene: 7. This CDR3 is built from 15 residues. Here the CDR3 DNA reads TGTGCCAGCAGTGAAAGCGGGATGGCGGGAGAGACCCAGTACTTC. The encoded protein is CASSESGMAGETQYF.

The V and J genes are TRBV25-1 and TRBJ2-2; D not certain. V lost 0 bases and J 4 bases, leaving 6 bases between the germline ends. Germline values: CDR1 MGHDK, CDR2 SYGVNS. This CDR3 contains 14 residues. This CDR3 reads CASSEYAATGELFF. The CDR3 DNA is TGTGCCAGCAGTGAATACGCAGCCACCGGGGAGCTGTTTTTT.

This CDR3 is CASSLGTGSADTQYF. Here the CDR3 DNA reads TGTGCCAGCAGCCTTGGGACAGGGAGCGCAGATACGCAGTATTTT. This chain connects TRBV6-1 to TRBJ2-3; 9 nucleotides line up with TRBD1. Losses at the gene ends were 6 bases for V and 4 bases for J; bases not matched to a gene: 8. CDR3 size: 15 residues. CDR1 is MNHNS and CDR2 is SASEGT in the germline V gene.

The chain links TRBV6-1 to TRBJ2-4; the D is unclear. The end of the DNA is better explained by TRBJ2-7, so the J call may be wrong. CDR1 is MNHNS and CDR2 is SASEGT in the germline V gene. There are 15 residues in the CDR3. The CDR3 here is CASSEALYGIYEQYF. CDR3 DNA: TGTGCCAGCAGTGAAGCGCTTTACGGCATCTACGAGCAGTACTTC.

Only a few counts were recorded for this clonotype. Sequence at one end of the junction differs from germline and may be a read error. The chain couples TRBV6-1 to TRBJ2-5; perhaps D is TRBD1 or TRBD2 (6 bases each). Germline V gene data show CDR1 as MNHNS and CDR2 as SASEGT. The CDR3 has 16 residues. CDR3 sequence (DNA): TGTGCCAGCGGGGGAGCCGGGGGCGGTGACCAGGAGACCCAGTACTTC. This encodes CASGGAGGGDQETQYF.

This clonotype has a handful of counts. V and J are TRBV6-1 and TRBJ2-5, with D possibly TRBD2 on 6 matching bases. The CDR3 spans 12 residues. The germline V gene encodes CDR1 MNHNS and CDR2 SASEGT. Trimming stripped 6 bases from V and 4 bases from J, with 9 bases between. The CDR3 here is CASRGAGETQYF. DNA of the CDR3: TGTGCCAGCAGGGGAGCGGGAGAGACCCAGTACTTC.

The chain employs TRBV6-5 and TRBJ2-2, with 8 bases aligning to TRBD2. In germline, CDR1 is MNHEY, CDR2 SVGAGI. There are 15 residues in the CDR3. V lost 4 bases, J lost 4 bases, and 5 bases stayed unmatched. Here the CDR3 reads CASSFGGAGTGELFF. The CDR3 coding sequence is TGTGCCAGCAGTTTCGGGGGGGCGGGCACCGGGGAGCTGTTTTTT.

This clonotype was seen a handful of times. The chain employs TRBV7-2 and TRBJ1-2, with TRBD1 matching over 7 bases. This CDR3 region has 13 residues. Germline CDR1 reads SGHTA; CDR2 reads FQGNSA. V lost 5 bases to trimming and J lost 6 bases; unmatched junction nucleotides: 6. The CDR3 DNA sequence: TGTGCCAGCAGCCGCCAGGGGGTTGATGGCTACACCTTC. Translation: CASSRQGVDGYTF.

This CDR3 reads CASSLGTSGVYNEQFF. CDR3 nucleotides: TGTGCCAGCAGTTTGGGGACTAGCGGGGTTTACAATGAGCAGTTCTTC. The chain has TRBV12-3 or TRBV12-4 and TRBJ2-1; 13 bases match TRBD2. The CDR3 loop spans 16 amino acids. After removal of 3 bases from V and 4 bases from J, the junction contained 3 bases not matched to a gene.

This clonotype was detected a few times. This chain connects TRBV6-1 to TRBJ2-4, with 12 bases identical to TRBD2. The end of the DNA is better explained by TRBJ2-5, so the J call may be wrong. Germline lookup yields CDR1 MNHNS and CDR2 SASEGT. There are 17 residues in the CDR3. The CDR3 DNA follows: TGTGCCAGCAGTGAACCCGGACTAGCGGGAAACAGGGAGACCCAGTACTTC. Translated: CASSEPGLAGNRETQYF.

In its sample, this clonotype was seen many times. The rearrangement links TRBV6-1 to TRBJ1-6, with D maybe TRBD1 (6 bases). The CDR3 spans 13 residues. From germline, CDR1 is MNHNS and CDR2 SASEGT. V lost 8 bases and J lost 6, with 11 bases in between. The CDR3 loop reads CASEGGGNSPLHF. The DNA for the CDR3 is TGTGCCAGCGAAGGGGGAGGTAATTCACCCCTCCACTTT.

This clonotype was counted ten times or more. The chain uses TRBV11-1 and TRBJ2-1, with 15 bases lining up with TRBD2. Germline V gives CDR1 SGHAT, CDR2 FQDESV (reference sequence). CDR3 length: 22 residues. J gave up 8 bases and V 4 bases, and 24 bases lay outside the gene matches. The CDR3 is CASSSRGARGLAGGVNGDEQFF. As DNA, the CDR3 is TGTGCCAGCAGCTCCCGGGGGGCGAGGGGACTAGCGGGAGGCGTCAACGGGGATGAGCAGTTCTTC.

This clonotype was counted a few times. This chain links TRBV6-1 with TRBJ2-1; weak D call: TRBD1 (5 bases). TRBJ2-7 explains the end of the DNA better; the J call may be wrong. CDR1 and CDR2 from the germline V gene are MNHNS and SASEGT. The CDR3 loop spans 14 amino acids. CDR3 protein: CASRKGDFPYEQYF. In DNA, the CDR3 is TGTGCCAGCAGAAAAGGGGATTTTCCCTACGAGCAGTACTTC.

The V and J genes are TRBV6-5 and TRBJ2-3, with D uncertain. Germline lookup yields CDR1 MNHEY and CDR2 SVGAGI. The CDR3 extends over 14 amino acids. V was pared by 2 bases and J by 6 bases, with 12 bases between. The CDR3 DNA is TGTGCCAGCAGTTACACAACAGTCCAGGATACGCAGTATTTT. Translating it yields CASSYTTVQDTQYF.

To note about this clonotype: The junction departs from germline at one end; a sequencing error may be responsible. The rearrangement joins TRBV6-1 to TRBJ2-1, with D tentatively TRBD2 (7 bases). The CDR3 loop spans 16 amino acids. The V gene's germline CDR1 is MNHNS and CDR2 SASEGT. CDR3 amino acids: CASGGAGGRVQDTQYF. CDR3 in DNA: TGTGCCAGCGGGGGGGCCGGGGGCCGGGTCCAAGATACCCAGTATTTC.

This chain connects TRBV6-1 to TRBJ2-5; 8 nucleotides align to TRBD1. The DNA end favors TRBJ2-7, so the J call may be wrong. The length of the CDR3 is 17 residues. The germline V gene encodes CDR1 MNHNS and CDR2 SASEGT. The CDR3 bases are TGTGCCAGCAGTGAAGAAGGCCATAGACAGGGGATGGACGAGCAGTACTTC. Amino acid sequence: CASSEEGHRQGMDEQYF.

The chain is built from TRBV6-5 and TRBJ1-5; D gene uncertain. The germline V gene encodes CDR1 MNHEY and CDR2 SVGAGI. This CDR3 region has 18 residues. Deletions cut 2 bases from V and 6 bases from J, with 23 bases between. CDR3 coding DNA: TGTGCCAGCAGTTACAGCCTTAGATGGGAGGAGGGATGTCAGCCCCAGCATTTT. This sequence encodes CASSYSLRWEEGCQPQHF.

The sample holds one count of this clonotype. The chain joins TRBV18 to TRBJ2-7; TRBD2 agrees at 7 bases. The CDR3 runs to 15 residues. Germline V gives CDR1 KGHSH, CDR2 LQKENI. V was clipped by 6 bases and J by 5 bases; unmatched bases: 13. CDR3 sequence: CASSLGLELSHEQYF. The CDR3 DNA follows: TGTGCCAGCTCGCTAGGACTAGAATTGTCTCACGAGCAGTACTTC.

The chain recombines TRBV6-1 with TRBJ2-5, with 7 bases identical to TRBD1. Germline V CDR1 and CDR2: MNHNS, SASEGT. The CDR3 spans 12 residues. V lost 5 bases, J lost 6 bases, and 3 bases stayed unmatched. This CDR3 is CASSKQGKTQYF. The CDR3 DNA reads as TGTGCCAGCAGTAAACAGGGGAAGACCCAGTACTTC.

The chain uses TRBV7-2 and TRBJ2-1; tentative D call: TRBD1 (6 bases). CDR3 length: 14 amino acids. The germline V gene has CDR1 SGHTA and CDR2 FQGNSA. Between the trimmed V and J ends, which lost 2 bases and 13 bases, there was a span of 18 bases. The DNA for the CDR3 is TGTGCCAGCAGCTTAAACCCAGGGGTAGAGACCCAGTTCTTC. It translates to CASSLNPGVETQFF.

The J gene is TRBJ1-5, the V gene TRBV6-1; the D gene is possibly TRBD1 (5 bases). CDR3 length: 14 amino acids. Germline lookup yields CDR1 MNHNS and CDR2 SASEGT. V shed 1 base and J shed 6 bases, with 10 bases lying between them. The CDR3 DNA reads TGTGCCAGCAGTGAAGGTGGGGGGAGTCAGCCCCAGCATTTT. Translating gives CASSEGGGSQPQHF.

The gene calls are TRBV7-8 and TRBJ2-1, with 10 bases lining up with TRBD2. The CDR3 totals 15 residues. Germline lookup yields CDR1 SGHVS and CDR2 FQNEAQ. V gave up 8 bases and J gave up 8 bases; unmatched junction bases: 12. CDR3 in amino acids: CASAPGASGSYEQFF. CDR3 in DNA: TGTGCCAGCGCTCCGGGAGCTAGCGGGAGCTATGAGCAGTTCTTC.

This chain links TRBV6-5 with TRBJ2-2; 8 nucleotides match TRBD1. Germline CDR1 is MNHEY and CDR2 is SVGAGI. V was clipped by 1 base and J by 3 bases; unmatched bases: 7. There are 17 residues in the CDR3. CDR3 sequence (DNA): TGTGCCAGCAGTTACTTCTCAGGACAGGGTTACACCGGGGAGCTGTTTTTT. It translates to CASSYFSGQGYTGELFF.

The chain joins TRBV27 to TRBJ1-6, with TRBD1 as a possible D gene (5 bases). The germline V and J ends were trimmed by 6 bases and 7 bases, with 19 bases remaining between them. CDR3 length: 16 residues. Germline V lookup: CDR1 MNHEY, CDR2 SMNVEV (reference sequence). The CDR3 region has the DNA TGTGCCAGCAGCAACCCTCGGGGGGTAGGGAATTCACCCCTCCACTTT. Protein: CASSNPRGVGNSPLHF.

The chain joins TRBV10-1 to TRBJ2-4; tentative D call: TRBD2 (6 bases). The CDR3 has 17 residues. The germline gives CDR1 WNHNN, CDR2 SYGVQD (reference sequence). Trimming stripped 2 bases from V and 0 bases from J, with 14 bases between. Here the CDR3 reads CASSEGGGARAKNIQYF. CDR3 DNA sequence: TGCGCCAGCAGTGAGGGAGGCGGGGCCCGAGCCAAAAACATTCAGTACTTC.

The V and J genes are TRBV12-3 or TRBV12-4 and TRBJ2-1; no clear D gene. The CDR3 has 17 residues. Trimming removed 7 bases at V and 1 base at J, with 20 bases between. CDR3 bases: TGTGCCAGCACCCGGGTACGGCGACTGACGTCCTACAATGAGCAGTTCTTC. It encodes CASTRVRRLTSYNEQFF.